The 4 T cell receptor beta chains in this list originate from one sample, sequenced in a study of cytomegalovirus exposure and HLA in healthy donors. The study ran its PCR with 60 Vbeta and 13 Jbeta primers. Method: immunoSEQ multiplex PCR; TCRdb's copy keeps in-frame clones and lacks some. The sample comprises about 160,000 clones, 65% to 80% of which are singletons, and just under 3% rests with the top ten. The sequencing input was PBMCs. These receptors were collected from a woman aged 45-59 years in good health and CMV-seropositive.

V is TRBV5-4 and J is TRBJ1-1, with 12 bases fitting TRBD1. CDR1 is SGHNT, CDR2 YYREEE, per germline (reference sequence). The CDR3 spans 15 residues. J was trimmed by 11 bases and V by 3 bases; bases with no gene match: 11. The CDR3 sequence is CASSSRRDRGQGAFF. CDR3 bases: TGTGCCAGCAGCTCTCGCCGGGACAGGGGGCAAGGGGCTTTCTTT.

V gene TRBV14 combines with J gene TRBJ2-2, with D perhaps matching TRBD2 (5 bases). The V end was cut by 1 base, the J end by 5 bases, with 14 bases between. Germline V gives CDR1 SGHDN, CDR2 FVKESK. The CDR3 is made up of 16 amino acids. The CDR3 region is CASSQAVPGRTGELFF. The DNA for the CDR3 is TGTGCCAGCAGCCAAGCGGTCCCGGGAAGGACCGGGGAGCTGTTTTTT.

The chain uses TRBV10-3 and TRBJ1-1, with D perhaps matching TRBD1 (5 bases). V lost 3 bases, J lost 6 bases, and 14 bases lay in between. CDR3 length: 14 residues. Germline-derived CDR1 and CDR2 are ENHRY and SYGVKD. The CDR3, as DNA: TGTGCCATCAGTGATGCAGGGCGCCGATCTGAAGCTTTCTTT. It is translated as CAISDAGRRSEAFF.

The gene calls are TRBV5-1 and TRBJ1-2, with a possible D match to TRBD1 (5 bases). In germline, CDR1 is SGHRS, CDR2 YFSETQ. This CDR3 contains 15 residues. V lost 0 bases to trimming and J lost 5 bases, with 14 bases between them. In DNA, the CDR3 is TGCGCCAGCAGCTTGGAAGGGGTAATAGAATATGGCTACACCTTC. The encoded protein is CASSLEGVIEYGYTF.